The 26 T cell receptor beta chains reported below all come from one sample, sequenced in a study of blood T cell repertoires in COVID-19. The table came from immunoSEQ multiplex PCR; TCRdb's copy has only in-frame clones and leaves some out. The table lists some 110,000 clones, roughly 76% of them singletons. The sample consisted of peripheral blood. These TCRs come from a woman in her seventies with acute or convalescent COVID-19.

V is TRBV27 and J is TRBJ2-1; 11 nucleotides align to TRBD2. Trimming at V came to 5 bases and at J to 0 bases, leaving 6 bases not matched to a gene. Germline CDR1 is MNHEY and CDR2 is SMNVEV (reference sequence). This CDR3 comprises 17 residues. The CDR3 nucleotides read TGTGCCAGCAGTACCCTAGCGGGAGGTGGCTCCTACAATGAGCAGTTCTTC. Amino acids: CASSTLAGGGSYNEQFF.

This clone was seen only once. The chain recombines TRBV30 with TRBJ2-2; 7 bases agree with TRBD1. The V segment lost 3 bases and the J segment 9 bases; nucleotides outside the gene matches: 13. Germline-derived CDR1 and CDR2 are GTSNPN and SVGIG (reference sequence). The CDR3 consists of 15 residues. The CDR3 spells CAWSFSGTAYRELFF. CDR3 nucleotides: TGTGCCTGGAGCTTTTCCGGGACAGCGTACCGGGAGCTGTTTTTT.

The J gene is TRBJ2-2, the V gene TRBV29-1; tentative D call: TRBD2 (6 bases). The CDR3 spans 13 residues. Trimming took 7 bases from V and 5 from J, leaving 14 bases between them. Germline V CDR1 and CDR2: SQVTM, ANQGSEA. The CDR3 loop is CSAGEVGTGELFF. The CDR3 DNA is TGCAGCGCTGGGGAGGTGGGGACCGGGGAGCTGTTTTTT.

This rearrangement joins TRBV27 to TRBJ2-1; 9 bases fit TRBD2. The CDR3 spans 15 residues. Trimming removed 6 bases from V and 4 bases from J; junction bases left unmatched: 7. The V gene's germline CDR1 is MNHEY and CDR2 SMNVEV (reference sequence). The CDR3 sequence: CASRLAGPAYNEQFF. Written as DNA, the CDR3 is TGTGCCAGCAGGCTAGCGGGACCGGCTTACAATGAGCAGTTCTTC.

This clone was found a few times. This chain links TRBV28 with TRBJ1-1; D perhaps matches TRBD1 (5 bases). Germline V gene lookup returns CDR1 MDHEN and CDR2 SYDVKM. V was clipped by 10 bases and J by 5 bases, with 17 bases between them. This CDR3 has 13 residues. CDR3 in DNA: TGTGCCACCGTGGAGGGGCGCGAGACTGAAGCTTTCTTT. Residues: CATVEGRETEAFF.

This CDR3 is CASSSGQSSYEQYF. Here the CDR3 DNA reads TGTGCCAGCAGCTCGGGACAGTCCTCCTACGAGCAGTACTTC. This chain links TRBV7-9 with TRBJ2-7; 7 bases match TRBD1. CDR3 length equals 14 residues. Germline V gives CDR1 SEHNR, CDR2 FQNEAQ (reference sequence). Trimming took 4 bases from V and 0 from J; bases not matched to a gene: 3.

This clone was detected only a few times. The rearrangement links TRBV5-6 to TRBJ1-2; D not resolved. V was trimmed by 0 bases and J by 6 bases, leaving 6 bases between them. CDR3 length equals 12 residues. Looked up from germline, CDR1 is SGHDT and CDR2 is YYEEEE. DNA for the CDR3: TGTGCCAGCAGCTTGGGAGGCGATGGCTACACCTTC. It encodes CASSLGGDGYTF.

The CDR3 DNA follows: TGTGCCAGCAGCCCACTAGCGGGAGAGACCCAGTACTTC. This encodes CASSPLAGETQYF. The genes are TRBV4-2 and TRBJ2-5, with 9 nucleotides matching TRBD2. V shed 4 bases, J shed 4 bases, and the junction held 1 base outside the gene matches. Germline V gene lookup returns CDR1 LGHNA and CDR2 YNFKEQ. CDR3 length: 13 amino acids.

This chain connects TRBV16 to TRBJ2-1; tentative D call: TRBD1 (5 bases). V lost 8 bases and J 10 bases, leaving 15 bases between the germline ends. From germline, CDR1 is KGHSY and CDR2 FQNENV. There are 12 residues in the CDR3. CDR3 residues: CASGARAWEQFF. In DNA form, the CDR3 reads TGTGCCAGCGGGGCCAGGGCTTGGGAGCAGTTCTTC. Full variable domain (outside the CDR3, taken from reference TRBV16 and TRBJ2-1): GEEVAQTPKHLVRGEGQKAKLYCAPIKGHSYVFWYQQVLKNEFKFLISFQNENVFDETGMPKERFSAKCLPNSPCSLEIQATKLEDSAVYFCASGARAWEQFFGPGTRLTVL.

CDR3 protein: CASSRDSYYGYTF. CDR3 nucleotides: TGTGCCAGCTCCCGGGACAGCTACTATGGCTACACCTTC. The rearrangement links TRBV7-9 to TRBJ1-2, with 7 bases lining up with TRBD1. The V gene end was trimmed by 8 bases and the J gene end by 3 bases; junction bases not matched to a gene: 6. The germline CDR1 and CDR2 sequences are SEHNR and FQNEAQ (reference sequence). This CDR3 comprises 13 residues.

This rearrangement joins TRBV14 to TRBJ2-1, with TRBD1 as a possible D gene (6 bases). The CDR3 has 12 amino acids. The V gene lost 4 bases and the J gene lost 11 bases, with 12 bases spanning the gap. Germline V gene data show CDR1 as SGHDN and CDR2 as FVKESK. For the CDR3, the DNA is TGTGCCAGCAGCCCAACGTGGGGGCAGCAGTTCTTC. Residues: CASSPTWGQQFF.

In DNA, the CDR3 is TGTGCCAGCAGCCCTTCGCGCATAGCGGGGGGTCCCGGGGAGCTGTTTTTT. Encoded protein: CASSPSRIAGGPGELFF. The chain uses TRBV9 and TRBJ2-2; 10 bases align to TRBD2. Losses at the gene ends were 4 bases for V and 6 bases for J; bases not matched to a gene: 12. Germline lookup yields CDR1 SGDLS and CDR2 YYNGEE. The CDR3 has 17 residues.

This chain connects TRBV2 to TRBJ1-2; possibly TRBD1 for D (6 bases). V lost 5 bases to trimming and J lost 3 bases, with 28 bases between them. The length of the CDR3 is 19 residues. CDR1 and CDR2 from the germline V gene are SNHLY and FYNNEI. The DNA of the CDR3 is TGTGCCAGCAGTATATTCACGTACAGGGCAGTCAGCGAGGACTATGGCTACACCTTC. Encoded protein: CASSIFTYRAVSEDYGYTF.

This clone was detected only a few times. V is TRBV19 and J is TRBJ1-2; TRBD1 agrees at 7 bases. The trim removed 3 bases at V and 3 bases at J, leaving 16 bases unmatched. The CDR3 consists of 18 residues. Looked up from germline, CDR1 is LNHDA and CDR2 is SQIVND (reference sequence). This CDR3 is CASSMITGVLTRYYGYTF. The CDR3, as DNA: TGTGCCAGTAGTATGATAACAGGGGTTCTGACGAGATACTATGGCTACACCTTC.

The J gene is TRBJ1-3, the V gene TRBV7-9; D is unresolved. The V end lost 1 base, the J end lost 8 bases, and 12 bases lay between the germline ends. Germline-derived CDR1 and CDR2 are SEHNR and FQNEAQ (reference sequence). The CDR3 contains 14 residues. The CDR3 here is CASSLETAGYTIYF. CDR3 bases: TGTGCCAGCAGCTTAGAAACAGCAGGATACACCATATATTTT.

This clone was counted between two and nine times. The chain is built from TRBV10-1 and TRBJ2-1, with D possibly matching TRBD2 (6 bases). Germline V CDR1 and CDR2: WNHNN, SYGVQD (reference sequence). With 9 bases removed from V and 0 bases from J, the gap between germline ends came to 9 bases. The CDR3 covers 13 residues. The CDR3 coding sequence is TGCGCCAGTCGGGGGAGCTCCTACAATGAGCAGTTCTTC. It is translated as CASRGSSYNEQFF.

This chain links TRBV5-1 with TRBJ2-7; 9 nucleotides agree with TRBD1. With V trimmed by 0 bases and J by 1 base, 2 bases remained unmatched. The CDR3 is 15 residues long. Germline V gives CDR1 SGHRS, CDR2 YFSETQ. This CDR3 reads CASSLAGTGSYEQYF. CDR3 nucleotides: TGCGCCAGCAGCTTGGCCGGGACAGGGTCCTACGAGCAGTACTTC.

This chain connects TRBV6-2 or TRBV6-3 to TRBJ2-3; 10 bases are a match to TRBD1. The germline V gene encodes CDR1 MNHEY and CDR2 SVGEGT. Unmatched junction bases numbered 8, after V lost 6 bases and J lost 5 bases. This CDR3 spans 15 amino acids. CDR3 in DNA: TGTGCCAGCAGCTATAGACAGGGGGCTAAAGATACGCAGTATTTT. It is translated as CASSYRQGAKDTQYF.

This clone was recorded only once. This chain joins TRBV28 and TRBJ1-5, with D unresolved. The germline V gene has CDR1 MDHEN and CDR2 SYDVKM. This CDR3 is built from 15 residues. Trimming took 3 bases from V and 3 from J, leaving 12 bases between them. CDR3 protein: CASSFADNDNQPQHF. The CDR3 DNA reads as TGTGCCAGCAGTTTCGCCGACAATGACAATCAGCCCCAGCATTTT.

The CDR3 region is CASSQDWASGRAVHNEQFF. The CDR3 region has the DNA TGTGCCAGCAGCCAAGATTGGGCTAGCGGGAGGGCCGTCCACAATGAGCAGTTCTTC. This sequence joins TRBV4-2 and TRBJ2-1; 12 bases match TRBD2. Germline assignment: CDR1 LGHNA and CDR2 YNFKEQ. The V gene end was trimmed by 0 bases and the J gene end by 5 bases; junction bases not matched to a gene: 11. This CDR3 comprises 19 residues.

The chain is built from TRBV5-3 and TRBJ2-1; 9 bases fit TRBD1. TRBV5-3 counts as an open reading frame of uncertain function. Germline trimming cut 6 bases from V and 4 bases from J; bases unmatched to any gene: 8. The CDR3 loop spans 15 amino acids. The CDR3 reads CARTPRQGGYNEQFF. In DNA, the CDR3 is TGTGCCAGAACCCCCCGACAGGGGGGTTACAATGAGCAGTTCTTC.

V is TRBV6-1 and J is TRBJ2-2; TRBD2 might be the D (7 bases). V lost 3 bases, J lost 5 bases, and 13 bases lay in between. The germline V gene encodes CDR1 MNHNS and CDR2 SASEGT. The CDR3 is 15 amino acids. CDR3: CASSDQGRGTGELFF. DNA for the CDR3: TGTGCCAGCAGTGATCAGGGGAGGGGAACCGGGGAGCTGTTTTTT.

This chain connects TRBV7-9 to TRBJ2-7; tentative D call: TRBD1 (5 bases). The V end lost 5 bases, the J end lost 2 bases, and 10 bases lay between the germline ends. CDR3 length equals 13 residues. Per germline, CDR1 SEHNR and CDR2 FQNEAQ (reference sequence). CDR3 sequence: CASSTVGPYEQYF. The DNA of the CDR3 is TGTGCCAGCAGCACGGTGGGGCCCTACGAGCAGTACTTC.

The chain has TRBV7-9 and TRBJ1-1; D is undetermined. The germline V gene has CDR1 SEHNR and CDR2 FQNEAQ (reference sequence). The CDR3 covers 12 residues. Deletions cut 8 bases from V and 1 base from J, with 8 bases between. The CDR3 DNA is TGTGCCAGCGCACTTCAGAACACTGAAGCTTTCTTT. This sequence encodes CASALQNTEAFF. Full variable domain (remainder filled in from reference TRBV7-9 and TRBJ1-1): DTGVSQNPRHKITKRGQNVTFRCDPISEHNRLYWYRQTLGQGPEFLTYFQNEAQLEKSRLLSDRFSAERPKGSFSTLEIQRTEQGDSAMYLCASALQNTEAFFGQGTRLTVV.

V is TRBV7-2 and J is TRBJ1-4; D is perhaps TRBD1 (6 bases). Between the trimmed V and J ends, which lost 10 bases and 3 bases, there was a span of 12 bases. The CDR3 is made up of 13 amino acids. CDR1 SGHTA and CDR2 FQGNSA come from the germline V gene. In DNA form, the CDR3 reads TGTGCCACTAACACAGGGCCTAATGAAAAACTGTTTTTT. Translation gives CATNTGPNEKLFF.

The CDR3 loop is CASSAGQLYGNTIYF. CDR3 sequence (DNA): TGTGCCAGCAGCGCCGGACAGCTCTATGGAAACACCATATATTTT. The chain uses TRBV5-4 and TRBJ1-3; TRBD1 might be the D (6 bases). Trimming shortened V by 4 bases and J by 3 bases, and 14 bases separated the two germline ends. The CDR3 covers 15 residues. CDR1 is SGHNT and CDR2 is YYREEE in the germline V gene (reference sequence).